The 10 T cell receptor beta chains below come from one sample, sequenced in a study of T cells after yellow fever vaccination. TCRdb reprocessed the 5' RACE reads with MiXCR, giving one entry per CDR3 protein. This sample has roughly 320,000 distinct CDR3 sequences, with approximately 11% found just once. This material consisted of CD4+ T cells sorted from PBMCs, taken 45 days after the yellow fever booster vaccination. The receptors come from a man in his late teens or twenties who received the YFV17D yellow fever vaccine.

This clonotype appeared many times. The J gene is TRBJ2-7, the V gene TRBV7-2; no clear D. Germline assignment: CDR1 SGHTA and CDR2 FQGNSA. The germline V and J ends were trimmed by 5 bases and 0 bases, with 14 bases remaining between them. The CDR3 spans 15 residues. The CDR3 sequence: CASSLTLGLSYEQYF. In DNA form, the CDR3 reads TGTGCCAGCAGCCTTACCTTGGGTCTCTCCTACGAGCAGTACTTC.

The chain uses TRBV5-5 and TRBJ2-3; D uncertain. CDR3 length: 11 amino acids. The V and J ends lost 7 bases and 6 bases respectively, with 9 bases between them. Per the germline V gene, CDR1 is SGHKS and CDR2 is YYEKEE (reference sequence). The CDR3 sequence is CASGSPDTQYF. CDR3 in DNA: TGTGCCAGCGGGTCTCCGGATACGCAGTATTTT.

This clonotype was seen repeatedly, ten times or more. The chain links TRBV5-1 to TRBJ1-6, with a possible D match to TRBD1 (5 bases). CDR1 SGHRS and CDR2 YFSETQ come from the germline V gene. V dropped 3 bases and J dropped 0 bases, with 19 bases sitting between them. The CDR3 spans 19 residues. In DNA form, the CDR3 reads TGCGCCAGCAGCTCCGCCGGGACCTTAACCAGCTCCTATAATTCACCCCTCCACTTT. This sequence encodes CASSSAGTLTSSYNSPLHF.

This clonotype was detected only a few times. The V and J genes are TRBV7-2 and TRBJ1-1; D is possibly TRBD1 (5 bases). CDR1 is SGHTA, CDR2 FQGNSA, per germline. V gave up 3 bases and J gave up 0 bases, with 14 bases separating them. The length of the CDR3 is 16 residues. For the CDR3, the DNA is TGTGCCAGCAGCTTTGGGGGAGGGAGAGTGAACACTGAAGCTTTCTTT. Its protein product is CASSFGGGRVNTEAFF.

This clonotype was seen a handful of times. V gene TRBV5-1 combines with J gene TRBJ2-1; D unresolved. The length of the CDR3 is 13 residues. Germline lookup yields CDR1 SGHRS and CDR2 YFSETQ. Trimming removed 0 bases from V and 7 bases from J, with 8 bases in between. The CDR3 coding sequence is TGCGCCAGCAGCTTGGAAGTGGCGAATGAGCAGTTCTTC. It specifies CASSLEVANEQFF. The full variable domain, with the rest looked up from reference TRBV5-1 and TRBJ2-1, is KAGVTQTPRYLIKTRGQQVTLSCSPISGHRSVSWYQQTPGQGLQFLFEYFSETQRNKGNFPGRFSGRQFSNSRSEMNVSTLELGDSALYLCASSLEVANEQFFGPGTRLTVL.

This clonotype was counted between two and nine times. This chain uses TRBV7-9 with TRBJ1-1; TRBD1 might be the D (5 bases). Trimming removed 4 bases from V and 1 base from J, with 13 bases in between. The V gene's germline CDR1 is SEHNR and CDR2 FQNEAQ (reference sequence). The CDR3 extends over 15 amino acids. The CDR3: CASSSMGLGNTEAFF. CDR3 in DNA: TGTGCCAGCAGCTCCATGGGGCTTGGGAACACTGAAGCTTTCTTT.

There are a few counts of this clonotype. The V and J genes are TRBV6-1 and TRBJ1-4, with no clear D. The CDR3 is 13 residues long. The V end lost 8 bases, the J end lost 7 bases, and 14 bases lay between the germline ends. The germline V gene encodes CDR1 MNHNS and CDR2 SASEGT. CDR3 nucleotides: TGTGCCAGCCTCGTCGTGGGTGGTGAAAAACTGTTTTTT. This codes for CASLVVGGEKLFF.

This clonotype was detected ten times or more. The chain links TRBV20-1 to TRBJ2-2, with 7 bases aligning to TRBD2. This CDR3 contains 15 residues. Trimming took 6 bases from V and 3 from J; bases not matched to a gene: 10. CDR1 is DFQATT, CDR2 SNEGSKA, per germline (reference sequence). The DNA of the CDR3 is TGCAGTGCCAGGCGAGAGCGGGGTTACACCGGGGAGCTGTTTTTT. This encodes CSARRERGYTGELFF.

CDR3 sequence (DNA): TGTGCCAGCAGTTTAAGGGCTCGGGGGAATTCACCCCTCCACTTT. Translating it yields CASSLRARGNSPLHF. The V gene is TRBV12-3 or TRBV12-4, the J gene TRBJ1-6; D may be TRBD1 (5 bases). V dropped 2 bases and J dropped 7 bases, with 12 bases sitting between them. The CDR3 is 15 residues long.

The chain combines TRBV20-1 with TRBJ1-1; tentatively, D is TRBD1 (6 bases). V lost 3 bases to trimming and J lost 2 bases, with 10 bases between them. CDR1 and CDR2 (germline): DFQATT, SNEGSKA (reference sequence). The CDR3 has 13 residues. CDR3 in DNA: TGCAGTGCTAGCAGACAGGCCAACACTGAAGCTTTCTTT. It yields the protein CSASRQANTEAFF.